These T cell receptor beta chains were read from a single sample in a study of cytomegalovirus exposure and HLA in healthy donors. Profiled with immunoSEQ multiplex PCR; TCRdb holds only in-frame clones, not every one. This table holds over 150,000 clones, roughly 80% found once. Input material: PBMCs. The receptor set was obtained from a man aged 25 to 40 in good health and CMV-seropositive. The CDR3 runs from the conserved cysteine through the conserved F or W. Each record gives: CDR3 length, V gene, CDR3 protein.

>16|TRBV7-3
CASSPFGAGAGETQYF
>16|TRBV10-3
CAISEGTSGIGNEQFF
>14|TRBV5-6
CASSSGQSQETQYF
>16|TRBV19
CASRNPRGRAGNTIYF
>15|TRBV28
CASSLAGTGAHEQYF
>16|TRBV19
CASSRRDRGGDQPQHF
>16|TRBV5-6
CASSWSKLRNLGTIYF
>15|TRBV19
CASSGGGSQNEKLFF
>13|TRBV7-7
CASSSDRGETQYF
>18|TRBV29-1
CSVEGGELSPGDYNEQFF
>14|TRBV5-8
CASTHIDRNTEAFF
>15|TRBV10-3
CAITKTDTGNQPQHF
>10|TRBV2
CASLDSEAFF
>18|TRBV5-4
CASSVDWYQGGDFNEQFF
>12|TRBV7-8
CASSVTGSEQFF
>14|TRBV29-1
CSVPGQWRSYEQYF
>15|TRBV19
CASSIGTGGLQPQHF
>16|TRBV5-4
CASSLGVTGGINEQFF
>14|TRBV19
CASSTRDRVNGYTF
>17|TRBV25-1
CASSEYVTPSTNYGYTF
>15|TRBV18
CASSPDRDRLNEQYF
>14|TRBV28
CASNEAGVTDTQYF
>20|TRBV11-2
CASSLDWVRWEWSSYNEQFF
>15|TRBV7-7
CASSLGGRDADTQYF
>14|TRBV2
CASSGGWEGETQYF
>13|TRBV7-9
CASSLGSAGRQFF
>14|TRBV28
CASRRGLADYEQYF
>14|TRBV6-6
CASSEDRGRTEAFF
>12|TRBV29-1
CSVEAGADTQYF
>15|TRBV4-2
CASSHSGTVDEKLFF
>13|TRBV7-9
CASSLANQETQYF
>15|TRBV6-5
CASSYRTELGSEQYF
>16|TRBV19
CASSVQQGTLNQPQHF
>14|TRBV19
CASTPSAGKNIQYF
>13|TRBV11-2
CASSLEAGAGYTF
>15|TRBV7-2
CASSLAVRGYNEQFF
>11|TRBV7-9
CASTLGVGYTF
>13|TRBV6-1
CASRGQKNYEQYF
>16|TRBV9
CASSGSGSSGGNEQFF
>13|TRBV27
CASSLTGTGELFF
>15|TRBV5-1
CASSLDTGPTKEQYF
>15|TRBV6-6
CASSYRASGSYEQYF